The rows below give T cell receptor beta chains drawn from one sample of a study of identical twins. One entry per CDR3 protein results from TCRdb running MiXCR on the 5' RACE reads. The sample has about 240,000 distinct CDR3 sequences; over 9.5% are singletons. These same records also appear under a second study, on yellow fever vaccine responses in identical twins.

The sequencing sample was made of memory (CD45RO+) T cells sorted from blood. All receptors derive from a woman aged 18-30 years in good health. The CDR3 runs from the conserved cysteine through the conserved F or W. The D gene is left open where the match is weak. Some rows have no size entry. The others give once, few or many, or a class for an expanded clone.

D gene: NA; J gene: TRBJ2-2; clone size: NA; V gene: TRBV19; CDR3 protein: CASSTPLGGANTGELFF; CDR3 DNA: TGTGCCAGTAGTACCCCCTTGGGGGGCGCGAACACCGGGGAGCTGTTTTTT
D gene: TRBD2; J gene: TRBJ2-2; clone size: few; V gene: TRBV4-2; CDR3 protein: CASSPRRGGPPELFF; CDR3 DNA: TGTGCCAGCAGCCCCCGTCGGGGGGGGCCGCCGGAGCTGTTTTTT
D gene: NA; J gene: TRBJ2-1; clone size: NA; V gene: TRBV20-1; CDR3 protein: CSAGRASSAQYNEQFF; CDR3 DNA: TGCAGTGCCGGACGCGCATCTAGCGCACAATACAATGAGCAGTTCTTC
D gene: NA; J gene: TRBJ2-7; clone size: few; V gene: TRBV28; CDR3 protein: CASSFNYRAYEQYF; CDR3 DNA: TGTGCCAGCAGTTTTAATTACAGGGCCTACGAGCAGTACTTC
D gene: TRBD1; J gene: TRBJ2-5; clone size: many; V gene: TRBV10-3; CDR3 protein: CAISETGGQGETQYF; CDR3 DNA: TGTGCCATCAGTGAAACAGGGGGCCAGGGAGAGACCCAGTACTTC
D gene: NA; J gene: TRBJ1-6; clone size: NA; V gene: TRBV3-1; CDR3 protein: CASSQAVENSPLHF; CDR3 DNA: TGTGCCAGCAGCCAAGCGGTAGAGAATTCACCCCTCCACTTT
D gene: NA; J gene: TRBJ2-7; clone size: few; V gene: TRBV5-1; CDR3 protein: CASSLVSSLVHSYEQYF; CDR3 DNA: TGCGCCAGCAGCTTGGTGTCATCCCTAGTACACTCCTACGAGCAGTACTTC
D gene: TRBD2; J gene: TRBJ2-2; clone size: many; V gene: TRBV20-1; CDR3 protein: CSARDHVGGDTGELFF; CDR3 DNA: TGCAGTGCTAGAGATCATGTGGGAGGGGACACCGGGGAGCTGTTTTTT
D gene: TRBD1; J gene: TRBJ2-1; clone size: NA; V gene: TRBV5-1; CDR3 protein: CASMDHRGSYNEQFF; CDR3 DNA: TGCGCCAGCATGGATCACAGGGGCTCCTACAATGAGCAGTTCTTC
D gene: NA; J gene: TRBJ1-5; clone size: NA; V gene: TRBV6-1; CDR3 protein: CASRTTQATPQHF; CDR3 DNA: TGTGCCAGCAGGACTACTCAGGCGACGCCCCAGCATTTT
D gene: NA; J gene: TRBJ2-3; clone size: many; V gene: TRBV10-3; CDR3 protein: CAISDLVGTDTQYF; CDR3 DNA: TGTGCCATCAGTGATCTAGTTGGCACAGATACGCAGTATTTT
D gene: NA; J gene: TRBJ1-5; clone size: many; V gene: TRBV6-2/TRBV6-3; CDR3 protein: CASSSSSPLGLLAQHF; CDR3 DNA: TGTGCCAGCAGTTCGTCCTCCCCCCTAGGGCTTCTGGCCCAGCATTTT
D gene: NA; J gene: TRBJ1-5; clone size: NA; V gene: TRBV24-1; CDR3 protein: CATSDAMTDQPQHF; CDR3 DNA: TGTGCCACCAGTGATGCTATGACAGATCAGCCCCAGCATTTT
D gene: TRBD2; J gene: TRBJ2-3; clone size: few; V gene: TRBV12-3/TRBV12-4; CDR3 protein: CASSWYSGGTTDTQYF; CDR3 DNA: TGTGCCAGCAGTTGGTATAGCGGGGGGACCACAGATACGCAGTATTTT
D gene: TRBD1; J gene: TRBJ2-7; clone size: few; V gene: TRBV20-1; CDR3 protein: CSARGTGSQNTSYEQYF; CDR3 DNA: TGCAGTGCTCGAGGGACAGGGAGTCAGAATACCTCCTACGAGCAGTACTTC
D gene: NA; J gene: TRBJ2-1; clone size: many; V gene: TRBV4-1; CDR3 protein: CASSQPPGTSSYNEQFF; CDR3 DNA: TGCGCCAGCAGCCAACCACCCGGGACCTCCTCCTACAATGAGCAGTTCTTC
D gene: NA; J gene: TRBJ2-2; clone size: NA; V gene: TRBV3-1; CDR3 protein: CASSQRDTGELFF; CDR3 DNA: TGTGCCAGCAGCCAAAGGGACACCGGGGAGCTGTTTTTT
D gene: TRBD1; J gene: TRBJ2-7; clone size: few; V gene: TRBV7-8; CDR3 protein: CASSLLTGVSSYEQYF; CDR3 DNA: TGTGCCAGCAGCTTATTAACAGGGGTGAGCTCCTACGAGCAGTACTTC
D gene: NA; J gene: TRBJ2-2; clone size: few; V gene: TRBV6-5; CDR3 protein: CASSYFGAGKGGELFF; CDR3 DNA: NA
D gene: NA; J gene: TRBJ2-1; clone size: NA; V gene: TRBV7-9; CDR3 protein: CASSLGFADIYEQFF; CDR3 DNA: TGTGCCAGCAGCTTAGGGTTTGCAGATATCTATGAGCAGTTCTTC
D gene: TRBD1; J gene: TRBJ2-7; clone size: few; V gene: TRBV20-1; CDR3 protein: CSAREDRGRFYEQYF; CDR3 DNA: TGCAGTGCTAGAGAGGACAGGGGGCGCTTCTACGAGCAGTACTTC
D gene: TRBD2; J gene: TRBJ2-7; clone size: few; V gene: TRBV6-2/TRBV6-3; CDR3 protein: CASNYGTSGSFYEQYF; CDR3 DNA: TGTGCCAGCAATTACGGGACTAGCGGGAGTTTCTACGAGCAGTACTTC
D gene: NA; J gene: TRBJ1-6; clone size: NA; V gene: TRBV7-3; CDR3 protein: CASSLTLKSPLHF; CDR3 DNA: TGTGCCAGCAGCTTAACGCTTAAGTCACCCCTCCACTTT
D gene: TRBD2; J gene: TRBJ2-1; clone size: many; V gene: TRBV28; CDR3 protein: CASSPSGISYNEQFF; CDR3 DNA: TGTGCCAGCAGTCCTAGCGGGATAAGTTACAATGAGCAGTTCTTC
D gene: TRBD1; J gene: TRBJ2-2; clone size: NA; V gene: TRBV11-2; CDR3 protein: CASSTTGGTGELFF; CDR3 DNA: TGTGCCAGCAGTACTACAGGGGGCACCGGGGAGCTGTTTTTT
D gene: NA; J gene: TRBJ2-1; clone size: few; V gene: TRBV29-1; CDR3 protein: CSVGGPPGNEQFF; CDR3 DNA: TGCAGCGTGGGGGGTCCTCCCGGGAATGAGCAGTTCTTC
D gene: TRBD2; J gene: TRBJ2-3; clone size: NA; V gene: TRBV30; CDR3 protein: CAWSANQRGATTDTQYF; CDR3 DNA: TGTGCCTGGAGTGCAAACCAGCGGGGGGCCACCACAGATACGCAGTATTTT
D gene: NA; J gene: TRBJ1-3; clone size: few; V gene: TRBV5-1; CDR3 protein: CASSLGTTSHSGNTIYF; CDR3 DNA: TGCGCCAGCAGCCTCGGGACAACCTCCCACTCTGGAAACACCATATATTTT
D gene: NA; J gene: TRBJ2-1; clone size: many; V gene: TRBV5-1; CDR3 protein: CASGLGGTDEQFF; CDR3 DNA: TGCGCCAGCGGACTGGGGGGCACCGATGAGCAGTTCTTC
D gene: NA; J gene: TRBJ2-3; clone size: few; V gene: TRBV7-2; CDR3 protein: CASSLDIPDTQYF; CDR3 DNA: TGTGCCAGCAGCTTAGACATCCCAGATACGCAGTATTTT
D gene: TRBD1; J gene: TRBJ1-1; clone size: once; V gene: TRBV20-1; CDR3 protein: CSAGQVPREAFF; CDR3 DNA: TGCAGTGCTGGACAGGTTCCAAGGGAAGCTTTCTTT
D gene: TRBD1; J gene: TRBJ2-2; clone size: few; V gene: TRBV5-1; CDR3 protein: CASSPRTLGGQGAVSGELFF; CDR3 DNA: TGCGCCAGCAGCCCACGGACCTTAGGGGGACAGGGGGCGGTCAGCGGGGAGCTGTTTTTT
D gene: TRBD2; J gene: TRBJ2-7; clone size: NA; V gene: TRBV4-3; CDR3 protein: CASSQDWASGNNEQYF; CDR3 DNA: TGCGCCAGCAGCCAAGATTGGGCTAGCGGGAACAACGAGCAGTACTTC
D gene: TRBD1; J gene: TRBJ2-3; clone size: NA; V gene: TRBV4-2; CDR3 protein: CASSPKGATNTDTQYF; CDR3 DNA: TGTGCCAGCAGCCCAAAGGGGGCGACGAACACAGATACGCAGTATTTT
D gene: TRBD2; J gene: TRBJ2-7; clone size: few; V gene: TRBV7-9; CDR3 protein: CASSFGGSNYEQYF; CDR3 DNA: TGTGCCAGCAGCTTCGGGGGGTCCAACTACGAGCAGTACTTC
D gene: NA; J gene: TRBJ2-2; clone size: NA; V gene: TRBV28; CDR3 protein: CASSLTRGSTGELFF; CDR3 DNA: TGTGCCAGCAGTCTTACACGGGGTTCCACCGGGGAGCTGTTTTTT
D gene: NA; J gene: TRBJ2-7; clone size: NA; V gene: TRBV24-1; CDR3 protein: CATSDLQGYEQYF; CDR3 DNA: TGTGCCACCAGTGATTTGCAGGGCTACGAGCAGTACTTC
D gene: TRBD2; J gene: TRBJ2-7; clone size: NA; V gene: TRBV7-9; CDR3 protein: CASSLSSGIGSYEQYF; CDR3 DNA: TGTGCCAGCAGCTTATCCAGCGGGATTGGATCCTACGAGCAGTACTTC
D gene: NA; J gene: TRBJ2-5; clone size: few; V gene: TRBV20-1; CDR3 protein: CSARDLRNIETQYF; CDR3 DNA: TGCAGTGCTAGAGATCTCAGGAACATAGAGACCCAGTACTTC
D gene: NA; J gene: TRBJ2-7; clone size: few; V gene: TRBV20-1; CDR3 protein: CSAGGPTYEQYF; CDR3 DNA: TGCAGTGCTGGTGGACCTACCTACGAGCAGTACTTC
D gene: NA; J gene: TRBJ2-2; clone size: few; V gene: TRBV5-1; CDR3 protein: CASSSAGAGTGELFF; CDR3 DNA: TGCGCCAGCAGCTCCGCAGGGGCGGGGACCGGGGAGCTGTTTTTT
D gene: TRBD1; J gene: TRBJ2-7; clone size: NA; V gene: TRBV20-1; CDR3 protein: CSAGQPGTDEQYF; CDR3 DNA: TGCAGTGCTGGCCAGCCTGGGACAGACGAGCAGTACTTC
D gene: NA; J gene: TRBJ2-1; clone size: NA; V gene: TRBV5-6; CDR3 protein: CASSAGLFSCEQFF; CDR3 DNA: TGTGCCAGCAGCGCCGGACTATTTAGCTGTGAGCAGTTCTTC
D gene: TRBD2; J gene: TRBJ2-5; clone size: NA; V gene: TRBV5-1; CDR3 protein: CASSLRTSGRVETQYF; CDR3 DNA: TGCGCCAGCAGCTTACGGACTAGCGGGAGGGTTGAGACCCAGTACTTC
D gene: NA; J gene: TRBJ2-1; clone size: many; V gene: TRBV12-3/TRBV12-4; CDR3 protein: CASSFRTYNEQFF; CDR3 DNA: TGTGCCAGCAGTTTCAGAACGTACAATGAGCAGTTCTTC
D gene: TRBD1; J gene: TRBJ1-5; clone size: NA; V gene: TRBV20-1; CDR3 protein: CSASRDRGNQPQHF; CDR3 DNA: TGCAGTGCTAGCCGGGACAGGGGCAATCAGCCCCAGCATTTT
D gene: TRBD2; J gene: TRBJ2-7; clone size: few; V gene: TRBV14; CDR3 protein: CASSQSRGLPEQYF; CDR3 DNA: TGTGCCAGCAGCCAATCCCGGGGACTACCTGAGCAGTACTTC
D gene: NA; J gene: TRBJ1-1; clone size: few; V gene: TRBV7-9; CDR3 protein: CASSLAPGKNTEAFF; CDR3 DNA: TGTGCCAGCAGCTTAGCTCCGGGAAAGAACACTGAAGCTTTCTTT
D gene: NA; J gene: TRBJ2-7; clone size: NA; V gene: TRBV6-5; CDR3 protein: CASSYSNRDYEQYF; CDR3 DNA: TGTGCCAGCAGTTACTCAAACAGGGATTACGAGCAGTACTTC
D gene: NA; J gene: TRBJ1-5; clone size: few; V gene: TRBV4-1; CDR3 protein: CASSQGSAYSNQPQHF; CDR3 DNA: TGCGCCAGCAGCCAAGGGTCAGCCTATAGCAATCAGCCCCAGCATTTT
D gene: NA; J gene: TRBJ2-3; clone size: few; V gene: TRBV2; CDR3 protein: CASTLVTDTQYF; CDR3 DNA: TGTGCCAGCACTCTGGTCACAGATACGCAGTATTTT
D gene: TRBD1; J gene: TRBJ1-2; clone size: NA; V gene: TRBV7-7; CDR3 protein: CASKPKFSGTGYGYTF; CDR3 DNA: TGTGCTAGCAAACCGAAGTTTTCCGGGACAGGGTATGGCTACACCTTC
D gene: NA; J gene: TRBJ2-1; clone size: many; V gene: TRBV29-1; CDR3 protein: CSVDVSYNEQFF; CDR3 DNA: TGCAGCGTTGACGTCTCCTACAATGAGCAGTTCTTC
D gene: NA; J gene: TRBJ2-1; clone size: few; V gene: TRBV5-5; CDR3 protein: CASSWDPTPYNEQFF; CDR3 DNA: TGTGCCAGCAGTTGGGACCCGACTCCCTACAATGAGCAGTTCTTC
D gene: TRBD2; J gene: TRBJ2-1; clone size: NA; V gene: TRBV19; CDR3 protein: CASSIVSGSHNEQFF; CDR3 DNA: TGTGCCAGTAGTATAGTTAGCGGGAGTCACAATGAGCAGTTCTTC
D gene: NA; J gene: TRBJ2-3; clone size: few; V gene: TRBV11-3; CDR3 protein: CASSRETDTQYF; CDR3 DNA: TGTGCCAGCAGCCGGGAAACAGATACGCAGTATTTT
D gene: NA; J gene: TRBJ2-2; clone size: many; V gene: TRBV4-3; CDR3 protein: CASSQEGASAPTGELFF; CDR3 DNA: TGCGCCAGCAGCCAAGAAGGGGCCTCAGCTCCTACCGGGGAGCTGTTTTTT
D gene: NA; J gene: TRBJ2-5; clone size: few; V gene: TRBV5-8; CDR3 protein: CASSLVQVRETQYF; CDR3 DNA: TGTGCCAGCAGCTTGGTACAGGTCCGGGAGACCCAGTACTTC
D gene: NA; J gene: TRBJ1-5; clone size: NA; V gene: TRBV6-1; CDR3 protein: CASSRTEGNQPQHF; CDR3 DNA: TGTGCCAGCAGCCGGACCGAGGGCAATCAGCCCCAGCATTTT